This TCR beta chain was recorded in a study of blood T cells in healthy people across ages. V was clipped by 1 base and J by 2 bases, with 15 bases between them. The CDR3 extends over 17 amino acids. The germline gives CDR1 MGHRA, CDR2 YSYEKL. PCR was performed a second time for roughly 7 to 12 cycles using a sample-barcoded 5' primer and a J-beta primer mix. Every cDNA molecule carried a tag from a template-switch adaptor bearing 12 random nucleotides. TCRdb passed the 5' RACE reads through MiXCR, listing each CDR3 protein once. The sample has around 1.5 million distinct CDR3 sequences, roughly 32% seen once. This clonotype was found many times. The antigen is unknown. Study-wide findings and caveats: With donor CMV status unknown, expanded clonotype changes were possibly confounded. PBMCs left unsorted prevented a conclusive naive versus antigen-experienced comparison.

Aged roughly 6 to 90, donors were systemically healthy Caucasians from Russia. The rearrangement uses TRBV4-1 and TRBJ1-5, with D possibly being TRBD1 (6 bases). The specimen was blood. The origin of this receptor is a woman in her twenties or thirties in good health. The CDR3 region has the DNA TGCGCCAGCAGCCAAGGCCTACGGGGGCGAGGCAATCAGCCCCAGCATTTT. It encodes CASSQGLRGRGNQPQHF.